These T cell receptor beta chains were read from a single sample in a study of blood T cell repertoires in COVID-19. Assay: immunoSEQ multiplex PCR; the TCRdb copy retains only in-frame clones and omits some. Here the sample spans approximately 200,000 clones, about 80% being singletons. The sample was peripheral blood. Receptor source: a woman aged 30 to 39 who had recovered from COVID-19. Both conserved end residues are part of each CDR3. D genes are given only for firm matches. The size of a clone is reported for some rows only, either as once, few or many, or as a class for expanded clones.

D,J,V,size,CDR3,DNA
-,TRBJ2-5,TRBV12-5,-,CASGLTPGTQYF,TGTGCTAGTGGTTTAACCCCCGGGACCCAGTACTTC
-,TRBJ1-2,TRBV5-1,few,CASSWGTIYGYTF,TGCGCCAGCAGCTGGGGGACTATTTATGGCTACACCTTC
TRBD2,TRBJ2-7,TRBV6-5,-,CASSYSGSGLEQYF,TGTGCCAGCAGTTACTCGGGTAGCGGGCTCGAGCAGTACTTC
-,TRBJ1-1,TRBV29-1,-,CSVDAGWDTEAFF,TGCAGCGTTGATGCGGGGTGGGACACTGAAGCTTTCTTT
-,TRBJ2-1,TRBV28,-,CASSFPFEGGSSYNEQFF,TGTGCCAGCAGTTTCCCCTTTGAAGGAGGGAGCTCCTACAATGAGCAGTTCTTC
-,TRBJ1-6,TRBV27,-,CASSFRVGSPLHF,TGTGCCAGCAGTTTCCGGGTTGGGTCACCCCTCCACTTT
-,TRBJ2-2,TRBV30,-,CAWMLGQTTGELFF,TGTGCCTGGATGTTAGGACAGACGACCGGGGAGCTGTTTTTT
-,TRBJ1-5,TRBV5-1,-,CASSLGQANQPQHF,TGCGCCAGCAGCCTCGGACAAGCCAATCAGCCCCAGCATTTT
TRBD2,TRBJ2-7,TRBV28,-,CASSLAGVDHEQYF,TGTGCCAGCAGTTTGGCGGGAGTAGACCACGAGCAGTACTTC
TRBD1,TRBJ1-4,TRBV6-5,-,CASSPGGTGVEKLFF,TGTGCCAGCAGTCCCGGTGGGACAGGGGTTGAAAAACTGTTTTTT
-,TRBJ2-5,TRBV6-1,few,CASSEGAGRQETQYF,TGTGCCAGCAGTGAAGGGGCGGGGCGGCAAGAGACCCAGTACTTC
TRBD2,TRBJ2-1,TRBV12-5,-,CASGSSGRVYNEQFF,TGTGCTAGTGGTTCCAGCGGGAGAGTTTACAATGAGCAGTTCTTC
TRBD1,TRBJ1-4,TRBV18,once,CASSPGTGGLANEKLFF,TGTGCCAGCTCACCCGGGACAGGGGGGCTCGCTAATGAAAAACTGTTTTTT
TRBD1,TRBJ1-5,TRBV27,-,CASSSGQYNQPQHF,TGTGCCAGCAGTTCGGGACAGTACAATCAGCCCCAGCATTTT
TRBD1,TRBJ1-4,TRBV29-1,-,CSVEGTGGEKLFF,TGCAGCGTTGAAGGGACAGGGGGTGAAAAACTGTTTTTT
TRBD1,TRBJ1-6,TRBV2,-,CASTRSRTGDSPLHF,TGTGCCAGCACCCGATCCCGGACAGGGGATTCACCCCTCCACTTT
-,TRBJ2-1,TRBV28,-,CASSRGIYNEQFF,TGTGCCAGCAGTCGCGGGATCTACAATGAGCAGTTCTTC
TRBD2,TRBJ2-3,TRBV14,-,CASSHGTRSTDTQYF,TGTGCCAGCAGCCACGGGACTAGGAGCACAGATACGCAGTATTTT
-,TRBJ1-5,TRBV21-1,-,CASSKSGTPEYSNQPQHF,TGTGCCAGCAGCAAATCCGGGACACCAGAGTATAGCAATCAGCCCCAGCATTTT
TRBD2,TRBJ2-7,TRBV24-1,-,CATATGGGEQYF,TGTGCCACCGCGACGGGGGGAGGCGAGCAGTACTTC
-,TRBJ1-4,TRBV6-6,-,CASNGGQGKLFF,TGTGCCAGCAATGGGGGCCAGGGAAAACTGTTTTTT
-,TRBJ2-5,TRBV5-1,-,CASSFPGAEETQYF,TGCGCCAGCAGCTTCCCCGGAGCTGAAGAGACCCAGTACTTC
-,TRBJ1-1,TRBV2,-,CASSGGQSNTEAFF,TGTGCCAGCAGTGGAGGACAGTCGAACACTGAAGCTTTCTTT
-,TRBJ2-2,TRBV9,-,CASSATPPGELFF,TGTGCCAGCAGCGCGACTCCTCCCGGGGAGCTGTTTTTT
-,TRBJ2-5,TRBV19,once,CASSMNSQETQYF,TGTGCCAGTAGTATGAACAGCCAAGAGACCCAGTACTTC
TRBD2,TRBJ2-2,TRBV28,-,CASSFASGSVTGELFF,TGTGCCAGCAGTTTTGCCAGCGGGAGCGTCACCGGGGAGCTGTTTTTT
-,TRBJ2-7,TRBV28,-,CASSFLSEQYF,TGTGCCAGCAGTTTTCTCTCGGAGCAGTACTTC
-,TRBJ1-6,TRBV28,-,CASSLGGQKHSPLHF,TGTGCCAGCAGTTTGGGCGGACAGAAACATTCACCCCTCCACTTT
-,TRBJ1-2,TRBV10-3,-,CAISADIYGYTF,TGTGCCATCAGTGCAGACATCTATGGCTACACCTTC
-,TRBJ1-3,TRBV9,-,CASSVTGSQTGNTIYF,TGTGCCAGCAGCGTGACAGGATCCCAAACTGGAAACACCATATATTTT
-,TRBJ2-7,TRBV18,-,CASSPNGNEQYF,TGTGCCAGCTCACCAAACGGGAACGAGCAGTACTTC
-,TRBJ1-4,TRBV15,-,CATSSPATDNGEKLFF,TGTGCCACCAGCAGCCCCGCCACGGACAACGGGGAAAAACTGTTTTTT
TRBD1,TRBJ1-2,TRBV3-1/TRBV3-2,-,CASSHSDRAYGYTF,TGTGCCAGCAGCCACTCAGACAGGGCCTATGGCTACACCTTC
TRBD1,TRBJ2-1,TRBV9,-,CASSVGTGNRLVEQFF,TGTGCCAGCAGCGTAGGGACAGGGAATAGGTTAGTCGAGCAGTTCTTC
-,TRBJ1-1,TRBV6-5,-,CASGLGVNTEAFF,TGTGCCAGCGGCCTAGGGGTTAACACTGAAGCTTTCTTT
TRBD1,TRBJ1-6,TRBV10-3,-,CAISETRQGLDFNSPLHF,TGTGCCATCAGTGAGACCCGACAGGGACTTGATTTTAATTCACCCCTCCACTTT
-,TRBJ1-3,TRBV3-1/TRBV3-2,once,CASSHRLGLNSGNTIYF,TGTGCCAGCAGCCACCGTCTGGGACTTAACTCTGGAAACACCATATATTTT